A single T cell receptor beta chain is shown here with its context. The target antigen is unknown. This CDR3 is also generated by other DNA sequences in the sample. Repertoires were generated with immunoSEQ multiplex PCR, while TCRdb's copy carries only in-frame clones and drops some. The table records roughly 100,000 clones, approximately 92% of them present only once. These data originate in a study of T cell responses to AZD1222 COVID-19 vaccine. Study-level results: No repertoire was sampled before or during the peak T cell response, only after it. CD4 TCRs linked to vaccination spanned spike, dominating at 160-218 and 743-854. Once two AZD1222 doses were given, Spike-specific TCR breadth and depth went up.

Germline values: CDR1 SGHTA, CDR2 FQGTGA. Between the trimmed V and J ends, which lost 3 bases and 1 base, there was a span of 6 bases. This CDR3 contains 13 residues. V usage is TRBV7-3 and J usage is TRBJ1-1; D remains unclear. The sequences come from peripheral blood, collected on day 0 of AZD1222 vaccination. The TCR comes from an adult in good health. CDR3 bases: TGTGCCAGCAGCTTGCAACCGAACACTGAAGCTTTCTTT. It specifies CASSLQPNTEAFF.